This T cell receptor (beta chain) stems from a study of spatial heterogeneity in lung cancer. Study at large: Consistently, beta-chain sequences turned up in larger numbers than alpha-chain sequences did. Study-level findings and limits: For expanded intratumoral alpha and beta TCRs, counts tracked tumor mutation counts.

Time point noted: sample taken at primary tumor resection. Judged by abundance, this clonotype is medium-sized (0.01 to 0.1%). No antigen is known for it. Every TCR cDNA molecule bore its own unique molecular identifier. Using its own MiXCR run on the 5' RACE reads, TCRdb lists one record per CDR3 protein. The repertoire holds more than 9,000 distinct CDR3 sequences, roughly 8.8% seen once, with around 25% in the top ten. V lost 2 bases to trimming and J lost 8 bases; unmatched junction nucleotides: 6. Germline V lookup: CDR1 SGDLS, CDR2 YYNGEE. The CDR3 has 14 amino acids. This chain uses TRBV9 with TRBJ2-2, with 7 bases aligning to TRBD1. This TCR was sampled from a male donor with early-stage non-small cell lung cancer. The sequencing used lung tumor tissue, collected at surgery. The CDR3 here is CASSVRTGQGELFF. DNA of the CDR3: TGTGCCAGCAGCGTTAGGACAGGTCAAGGGGAGCTGTTTTTT. Full variable domain (rest looked up from reference TRBV9 and TRBJ2-2): DSGVTQTPKHLITATGQRVTLRCSPRSGDLSVYWYQQSLDQGLQFLIQYYNGEERAKGNILERFSAQQFPDLHSELNLSSLELGDSALYFCASSVRTGQGELFFGEGSRLTVL.